This record concerns one T cell receptor (beta chain) sequence. What it binds is unknown. The record originates from a study of a mutant IDH1 vaccine in newly diagnosed glioma. Time point indicated: week 47, end of study. The content of each vaccine dose was 300 ug of mutant IDH1 20-mer peptide, and topical imiquimod accompanied it. CDR1 is SGHRS, CDR2 YFSETQ, per germline. Trimming took 0 bases from V and 6 from J, leaving 13 bases between them. The CDR3 runs 14 residues. Repertoires were generated with immunoSEQ multiplex PCR, while TCRdb's copy carries only in-frame clones and drops some. This sample yields tens of thousands of clones, of which roughly 90% are seen a single time; approximately 0.8% belongs to the top ten.

The source was PBMCs, collected from a glioma patient whose treatment included an IDH1 peptide vaccine. This receptor was identified in a woman aged 50 to 60 with glioma. V is TRBV5-1 and J is TRBJ2-7; D gene uncertain. CDR3 nucleotides: TGCGCCAGCAGCTTGGGGGGATCTAAGAGCGAGCAGTACTTC. This translates into CASSLGGSKSEQYF.